This T cell receptor beta chain was identified in a study of human T cells and chemical hapten exposure. Study summary: Largely, small differences in pooled library volume made per-sample TCR yields vary. Study-wide points: TCRs at high frequency, those above 1 in 1000, did not change with DPC sensitization.

The CDR3 totals 13 residues. Deletions cut 8 bases from V and 0 bases from J, with 10 bases between. Time point given: healthy volunteer bleed at 2 weeks. Unfractionated whole blood served as the source for total RNA extraction. Library construction involved attaching unique molecular identifiers to individual cDNA molecules, which allowed quantitative, reproducible TCR counting. Methods used by the authors: The number of TCRs in each sample had a median of approximately 96,000 and spanned roughly 23,224 to 750,000. TCRdb reprocessed the RACE reads with MiXCR, giving one entry per CDR3 protein. TCRdb's processing, not the study's, gives the V and J calls here. The sample shows around 130,000 distinct CDR3 sequences, 9% to 10% of them seen only once. This clonotype was detected ten times or more. No antigen is known for it.

Sequencing was done on a sample of whole blood. This sequence joins TRBV12-3 or TRBV12-4 and TRBJ1-1; no clear D. The source of this sequence is a male donor in good health. Some clones in this sample may be carry-over from other donors' samples. CDR3 coding DNA: TGTGCCAGCTTCTCCCCCCTGAACACTGAAGCTTTCTTT. This sequence encodes CASFSPLNTEAFF.